These 3 T cell receptor beta chains originate from one sample sequenced in a study of blood T cell repertoires in COVID-19. TCRdb's copy holds only in-frame clones and misses some; the assay was immunoSEQ multiplex PCR. This table has approximately 41,000 clones, approximately 91% appearing once. Sequencing used peripheral blood. The receptors here all came from a man aged 45 to 65 with active COVID-19.

V and J are TRBV4-3 and TRBJ2-3, with TRBD2 identical over 10 bases. The V gene's germline CDR1 is LGHNA and CDR2 YSLEER. After removal of 0 bases from V and 0 bases from J, the junction contained 6 bases not matched to a gene. This CDR3 contains 18 residues. For the CDR3, the DNA is TGCGCCAGCAGCCAAGACCGACTAGCGGGCACTAGCACAGATACGCAGTATTTT. Its translation: CASSQDRLAGTSTDTQYF.

This chain joins TRBV15 and TRBJ1-5; 7 bases line up with TRBD1. Trimming removed 1 base from V and 3 bases from J; junction bases left unmatched: 3. Germline lookup yields CDR1 LNHNV and CDR2 YYDKDF (reference sequence). The CDR3 is made up of 15 amino acids. The CDR3 region is CATSRGQGINQPQHF. In DNA form, the CDR3 reads TGTGCCACCAGCAGAGGACAGGGTATCAATCAGCCCCAGCATTTT.

The rearrangement uses TRBV4-2 and TRBJ2-2, with 11 bases matching TRBD2. Germline loops: CDR1 LGHNA, CDR2 YNFKEQ. The CDR3 covers 20 residues. V shed 0 bases, J shed 5 bases, and the junction held 14 bases outside the gene matches. CDR3 in DNA: TGTGCCAGCAGCCAAGATAAGGGTAGAAGTAGCGGGAGGGAGACCGGGGAGCTGTTTTTT. It encodes CASSQDKGRSSGRETGELFF.